These T cell receptor beta chains were read from a single sample in a study of chronic HIV infection and antiretroviral therapy. Using its own MiXCR run on the 5' RACE reads, TCRdb lists one record per CDR3 protein. The repertoire includes about 48,000 distinct CDR3 sequences, approximately 19% of them detected once, and approximately 3% sits in the top ten. The sample was peripheral blood. Receptors originate from an adult who had HIV and had not received antiretroviral therapy, or was an uninfected healthy control (not recorded which). Each CDR3 is given with its conserved first and last residue. The order of the fields is J gene, V gene, D gene, clone size, CDR3 DNA, CDR3 protein. D genes are given only for firm matches. Clone size is not always given. Where it is, it says once, few, many or a class for expanded clones.

j_gene: TRBJ2-5; v_gene: TRBV5-4; d_gene: -; abundance: few; CDR3nt: TGTGCCAGCAGCTTGGCGGGCAGGGAAGAGACCCAGTACTTC; CDR3aa: CASSLAGREETQYF
j_gene: TRBJ2-1; v_gene: TRBV24-1; d_gene: TRBD2; abundance: few; CDR3nt: TGTGCCACCAGTGTCGCGGCGGGAGTCAATGAGCAGTTCTTC; CDR3aa: CATSVAAGVNEQFF
j_gene: TRBJ1-2; v_gene: TRBV5-6; d_gene: -; abundance: few; CDR3nt: TGTGCCAGCAGCTTGGCAGGAGCTAACTATGGCTACACCTTC; CDR3aa: CASSLAGANYGYTF
j_gene: TRBJ2-1; v_gene: TRBV29-1; d_gene: TRBD1; abundance: -; CDR3nt: TGCAGCGCCCGAATGACAGGGCTCACCGGGGTATCCTACAATGAGCAGTTCTTC; CDR3aa: CSARMTGLTGVSYNEQFF
j_gene: TRBJ1-5; v_gene: TRBV28; d_gene: TRBD1; abundance: -; CDR3nt: TGTGCCAGCAGTTTCTGGACAGGGGGCACTCAGCCCCAGCATTTT; CDR3aa: CASSFWTGGTQPQHF
j_gene: TRBJ2-3; v_gene: TRBV14; d_gene: TRBD1; abundance: few; CDR3nt: TGTGCCAGCAGCCCTCTGAGGGGGCGGACAGATACGCAGTATTTT; CDR3aa: CASSPLRGRTDTQYF
j_gene: TRBJ1-6; v_gene: TRBV6-5; d_gene: -; abundance: -; CDR3nt: TGTGCCAGCAGTTACGTAACACGGAGCTCCTATAATTCACCCCTCCACTTT; CDR3aa: CASSYVTRSSYNSPLHF
j_gene: TRBJ2-1; v_gene: TRBV29-1; d_gene: TRBD1; abundance: few; CDR3nt: TGCAGCGTTGGGAAGGGACAGGGTTCCAATGAGCAGTTCTTC; CDR3aa: CSVGKGQGSNEQFF
j_gene: TRBJ1-1; v_gene: TRBV29-1; d_gene: -; abundance: many; CDR3nt: TGCAGCGGGGGGGAGAACACTGAAGCTTTCTTT; CDR3aa: CSGGENTEAFF
j_gene: TRBJ1-2; v_gene: TRBV28; d_gene: -; abundance: -; CDR3nt: TGTGCCAGCAGTTTAGTGGCTAACTATGGCTACACCTTC; CDR3aa: CASSLVANYGYTF
j_gene: TRBJ1-2; v_gene: TRBV28; d_gene: TRBD1; abundance: few; CDR3nt: TGTGCCAGCAACGGGGCAGGGGACAGTCTGACTTATGGCTACACCTTC; CDR3aa: CASNGAGDSLTYGYTF
j_gene: TRBJ1-1; v_gene: TRBV12-3/TRBV12-4; d_gene: -; abundance: few; CDR3nt: TGTGCCAGCAGTTTATTGGGGTGGATGAACACTGAAGCTTTCTTT; CDR3aa: CASSLLGWMNTEAFF
j_gene: TRBJ2-2; v_gene: TRBV29-1; d_gene: TRBD1; abundance: few; CDR3nt: TGCAGCGCCGGACAGGCATCCACCGGGGAGCTGTTTTTT; CDR3aa: CSAGQASTGELFF
j_gene: TRBJ1-5; v_gene: TRBV28; d_gene: -; abundance: -; CDR3nt: TGTGCCAGCAGGTTTGGGGTAAATCAGCCCCAGCATTTT; CDR3aa: CASRFGVNQPQHF
j_gene: TRBJ2-5; v_gene: TRBV29-1; d_gene: -; abundance: -; CDR3nt: TGCAGAGCCGGGTCCCCAGGGGAGACCCAGTACTTC; CDR3aa: CRAGSPGETQYF
j_gene: TRBJ1-1; v_gene: TRBV7-9; d_gene: -; abundance: -; CDR3nt: TGTGCCAGCAGCTTAACGGAATTGACTGAAGCTTTCTTT; CDR3aa: CASSLTELTEAFF
j_gene: TRBJ2-7; v_gene: TRBV28; d_gene: -; abundance: -; CDR3nt: TGTGCCAGCAGCTTAAATACGCGGGACAGAGACTACGAGCAGTACTTC; CDR3aa: CASSLNTRDRDYEQYF
j_gene: TRBJ2-1; v_gene: TRBV10-3; d_gene: -; abundance: -; CDR3nt: TGTGCCATCAGGGCGGCGGGCAATGAGCAGTTCTTC; CDR3aa: CAIRAAGNEQFF
j_gene: TRBJ2-4; v_gene: TRBV24-1; d_gene: -; abundance: -; CDR3nt: TGTGCCACCAGTGGAGGAACTCGGGGAAACATTCAGTACTTC; CDR3aa: CATSGGTRGNIQYF
j_gene: TRBJ2-7; v_gene: TRBV12-3/TRBV12-4; d_gene: -; abundance: -; CDR3nt: TGTGCCAGCAGCAGGACAGTAACTCTTGGGGGGCAGTACTTC; CDR3aa: CASSRTVTLGGQYF
j_gene: TRBJ2-7; v_gene: TRBV28; d_gene: -; abundance: few; CDR3nt: TGTGCCAGCAGTCCACACTCGGGACCGACCTACGAGCAGTACTTC; CDR3aa: CASSPHSGPTYEQYF
j_gene: TRBJ1-6; v_gene: TRBV12-3/TRBV12-4; d_gene: TRBD1; abundance: few; CDR3nt: TGTGCCAGCAGTCTGTGGACAGGGGGAAATTCACCCCTCCACTTT; CDR3aa: CASSLWTGGNSPLHF
j_gene: TRBJ1-1; v_gene: TRBV28; d_gene: -; abundance: few; CDR3nt: TGTGCCAGCAGCTTGGAGGGTACAGCCAAAGCTTTCTTT; CDR3aa: CASSLEGTAKAFF
j_gene: TRBJ2-7; v_gene: TRBV29-1; d_gene: -; abundance: few; CDR3nt: TGCAGCGCGAGGGGAAACCCCTACGAGCAGTACTTC; CDR3aa: CSARGNPYEQYF
j_gene: TRBJ1-3; v_gene: TRBV4-1; d_gene: TRBD1; abundance: few; CDR3nt: TGCGCCAGCAGCCAAGATCAGGGGGCTGGAAACACCATATATTTT; CDR3aa: CASSQDQGAGNTIYF
j_gene: TRBJ2-6; v_gene: TRBV28; d_gene: -; abundance: -; CDR3nt: TGTGCCACCCTTATAGCAGGCCCCCTCTCTGGGGCCAACGTCCTGACTTTC; CDR3aa: CATLIAGPLSGANVLTF
j_gene: TRBJ2-7; v_gene: TRBV20-1; d_gene: -; abundance: -; CDR3nt: TGCAGTGCTGGCGGGACAGAGACCTACGAGCAGTACTTC; CDR3aa: CSAGGTETYEQYF
j_gene: TRBJ1-1; v_gene: TRBV29-1; d_gene: TRBD1; abundance: -; CDR3nt: TGCAGCGTCAGGGCAGGGGGAAACACTGAAGCTTTCTTT; CDR3aa: CSVRAGGNTEAFF
j_gene: TRBJ1-1; v_gene: TRBV20-1; d_gene: -; abundance: few; CDR3nt: TGCAGTGCTAGAGCGGGGGCGAACACTGAAGCTTTCTTT; CDR3aa: CSARAGANTEAFF
j_gene: TRBJ2-7; v_gene: TRBV28; d_gene: -; abundance: -; CDR3nt: TGTGCCAGCAGTTTCGAAAGGGGAACAACCTACGAGCAGTACTTC; CDR3aa: CASSFERGTTYEQYF
j_gene: TRBJ2-3; v_gene: TRBV4-1; d_gene: TRBD2; abundance: -; CDR3nt: TGCGCCAGCAGCCGGACTAGCGGGATCCCCAGCACAGATACGCAGTATTTT; CDR3aa: CASSRTSGIPSTDTQYF
j_gene: TRBJ2-6; v_gene: TRBV6-5; d_gene: -; abundance: few; CDR3nt: TGTGCCAGCAGGCCGCAGGTCCGCTCTGGGGCCAACGTCCTGACTTTC; CDR3aa: CASRPQVRSGANVLTF
j_gene: TRBJ1-4; v_gene: TRBV9; d_gene: -; abundance: -; CDR3nt: TGTGCCAGCAGCGTAGGGATTGATGAAAAACTGTTTTTT; CDR3aa: CASSVGIDEKLFF
j_gene: TRBJ1-5; v_gene: TRBV29-1; d_gene: -; abundance: -; CDR3nt: TGCAGCGTTTCCGTAGGGGGTCAGCCCCAGCATTTT; CDR3aa: CSVSVGGQPQHF
j_gene: TRBJ2-3; v_gene: TRBV20-1; d_gene: TRBD2; abundance: -; CDR3nt: TGCAGTGCTAGTTGGCGGGAGGCCCGGGGCACAGATACGCAGTATTTT; CDR3aa: CSASWREARGTDTQYF
j_gene: TRBJ2-3; v_gene: TRBV29-1; d_gene: -; abundance: many; CDR3nt: TGCAGCGTTGCCCTCACAGATACGCAGTATTTT; CDR3aa: CSVALTDTQYF
j_gene: TRBJ2-7; v_gene: TRBV10-3; d_gene: -; abundance: few; CDR3nt: TGTGCCATCAGTGAGGGGGAATCCGGGACCTACGAGCAGTACTTC; CDR3aa: CAISEGESGTYEQYF